This TCR beta chain is from a study of cytomegalovirus exposure and HLA in healthy donors. A remark on this clone: What it recognizes is unknown.

Whole-study findings and limits: Presence/absence analyses assumed roughly uniform sequencing depth across donors.

The germline V gene has CDR1 MNHNS and CDR2 SASEGT. The CDR3 is made up of 13 amino acids. Trimming cost V 7 bases and J 4 bases, with 11 bases left between them. This PCR relied on a set of 60 Vbeta primers and 13 Jbeta primers. Per the study methods: As a later analysis found, there were tens of millions of unique TCR beta chains, of which some 10 million were shared. Clones were read by immunoSEQ multiplex PCR, and TCRdb kept only the in-frame ones, dropping some. For V, J and clone size, that table is used; D and trimming come from the DNA. The sample includes about 120,000 clones, 77% of them seen just once.

Specimen: PBMCs. The chain recombines TRBV6-1 with TRBJ1-3; D uncertain. This clonotype was sampled from a human donor in good health. DNA of the CDR3: TGTGCCAGCATATCCCCGGGGGGAAACACCATATATTTT. This sequence encodes CASISPGGNTIYF.